This TCR beta chain derives from a study of T cell responses to AZD1222 COVID-19 vaccine (dated by TCRdb to the early 2020s). With respect to the entire study: AZD1222 recipients given second doses at about 4 weeks or at about 12 weeks were pooled, since spike-specific TCR depth and breadth were not found to differ between the two schedules. TCR sequencing was performed for approximately 240 trial participants, of whom some 200 were given two doses of AZD1222 and roughly 25 were given two doses of MenACWY control vaccine. Trial participants were enrolled into age subgroups of 18-55, 56-69 and 70-plus years, which contained 148, 28 and 57 TCR-sequenced participants, respectively. Beyond this particular receptor, the publication reports: Only six or seven AZD1222 recipients were SARS-CoV-2 seropositive at baseline, limiting conclusions about previously exposed vaccinees. After two AZD1222 doses, spike-specific TCR breadth and depth were significantly higher than at day 0 and than in MenACWY recipients. In the small 56-69-year group, the increase in depth fell short of significance, most likely because of low power. Vaccine-associated CD4 TCRs spanned the whole spike protein, with dominant responses in regions 160-218 and 743-854. Participants were mostly white British, with more females than males. The authors suggested clonal diversity may have been underestimated. Because no samples from the day 14 peak response were available, repertoires could be characterized only after the peak T cell response. Epitopes outside the regions mutated in the B.1.351 and B.1.1.7 variants were reportedly recognized by nearly half of the unique spike-specific TCRs.

The sample's time point label, in plain terms: baseline before first vaccination. Vaccinee samples were obtained from the UK trials COV001 and COV002, which included a single-blind randomized controlled phase 2/3 trial of AZD1222 (ChAdOx1 nCoV-19) in healthy adults. For TCRbeta chain sequencing, PBMC samples were collected from trial participants at day 0 and at day 28 after the second dose. In regard to this clone: This receptor's antigen is unknown. No qualities accompany the bases; no much larger clone lies one base away.

The CDR3 regions of human TCRbeta chains were analyzed by immunosequencing. From the authors' description of their analysis: TCRs in the repertoires were compared against a reference library of SARS-CoV-2-specific TCRs that had been generated with the MIRA antigen-specificity platform. Breadth meant the fraction of unique TCRs that were SARS-CoV-2-associated, whereas depth meant the fraction of total T cells that were SARS-CoV-2-associated. Using the MIRA data, each spike-specific TCR was mapped to the spike region that the TCR reacts to and placed in a CD4 or CD8 class. Log10-transformed breadth and depth values were compared by one-way ANOVA with Sidak's multiple comparisons tests. Here the immuneACCESS table is served through TCRdb, limited to in-frame sequences with V and J called. Missing clones are a known gap in these copies; in checked studies unresolved V genes cover under half, and the rest lacks a known reason. From that table come the V and J calls and clone size; the DNA was used to work out D and trimming. In all, the sample holds 100,000 to 150,000 clones, and 93% of those were seen once. The ten largest clones represent around 5.4% of the sample.

Sequencing was performed on peripheral blood, taken on day 0 of AZD1222 vaccination. The receptor's source is an adult in good health.

The nucleotide sequence is TGTGCCAGCGGGAGAACAGGGGGGAACACTGAAGCTTTCTTT. Translated, this gives CASGRTGGNTEAFF. This chain is built from TRBV7-2 and TRBJ1-1; 8 middle bases align to TRBD1. The CDR3 has 14 amino acids, counting the end cysteine and phenylalanine. Of all the DNA, just the CDR3 is kept, 42 bases in frame from base 1. According to the germline V gene, CDR1 reads SGHTA and CDR2 reads FQGNSA. Clipping removes 8 bases from V and 1 base from J, with 6 as the unmatched junction base count.